This passage covers 3 T cell receptor beta chains from one sample sequenced in a study of CD8 T cells in Susac syndrome. Reverse transcription of about 0.45 to 1 ug RNA was performed with random hexamers. TCRdb processed the immunoSEQ multiplex PCR reads anew with MiXCR; each CDR3 protein has one entry. The data contain about 120,000 distinct CDR3 sequences, about 93% of them singletons. The sequencing input was CD8+ T cells from PBMCs. The source of these receptors is a human donor with Susac syndrome.

This chain links TRBV5-6 with TRBJ2-3, with D hard to call. Germline lookup yields CDR1 SGHDT and CDR2 YYEEEE. V was pared by 0 bases and J by 2 bases, with 7 bases between. CDR3 size: 14 residues. For the CDR3, the DNA is TGTGCCAGCAGCTTGGGAGCACTCACAGATACGCAGTATTTT. It codes for CASSLGALTDTQYF.

The chain couples TRBV20-1 to TRBJ1-1; the D gene is possibly TRBD1 (6 bases). The CDR3 length is 12 residues. The germline CDR1 and CDR2 sequences are DFQATT and SNEGSKA (reference sequence). V gave up 6 bases and J gave up 11 bases, with 19 bases separating them. The CDR3 region is CSAVTGVSEAFF. The CDR3 coding sequence is TGCAGTGCCGTGACAGGTGTCTCGGAGGCTTTCTTT.

V is TRBV7-6 and J is TRBJ2-5; D is ambiguous. CDR3 length: 15 amino acids. Germline assignment: CDR1 SGHVS and CDR2 FNYEAQ. The germline V and J ends were trimmed by 5 bases and 1 base, with 14 bases remaining between them. The CDR3 DNA sequence: TGTGCCAGCAGCGACACAGCACGGAGCCAAGAGACCCAGTACTTC. It is translated as CASSDTARSQETQYF.